What follows are 21 T cell receptor beta chains derived from one specimen sequenced in a study of control samples from healthy donors and cancer patients. Only in-frame clones appear in the TCRdb table, and some are missing; sequencing was by immunoSEQ multiplex PCR. The sample lists 110,000 to 150,000 clones; more than 80% were seen once. The sample consisted of blood. These receptor sequences come from a man younger than 30 in good health.

The chain links TRBV5-5 to TRBJ2-7; no clear D. Looked up from germline, CDR1 is SGHKS and CDR2 is YYEKEE (reference sequence). The CDR3 has 13 residues. The germline V and J ends were trimmed by 2 bases and 0 bases, with 6 bases remaining between them. CDR3 sequence: CASSLSHSYEQYF. DNA of the CDR3: TGTGCCAGCAGCTTATCCCACTCCTACGAGCAGTACTTC.

The chain carries TRBV5-1 and TRBJ1-2; 7 nucleotides align to TRBD1. Germline-derived CDR1 and CDR2 are SGHRS and YFSETQ. The CDR3 extends over 13 amino acids. The V and J ends lost 4 bases and 2 bases, in that order; junction bases with no gene match: 2. CDR3 protein: CASSPTGNYGYTF. DNA for the CDR3: TGCGCCAGCAGCCCGACAGGGAACTATGGCTACACCTTC.

V is TRBV9 and J is TRBJ2-7; 7 nucleotides agree with TRBD1. The CDR3 covers 14 residues. Germline values: CDR1 SGDLS, CDR2 YYNGEE. V trimming: 4 bases; J trimming: 2 bases; junction bases outside the gene matches: 6. The CDR3 sequence: CASSQGTDPYEQYF. DNA of the CDR3: TGTGCCAGCAGCCAGGGGACAGACCCCTACGAGCAGTACTTC.

CDR3 loop: CASRIQGAVGYTF. The CDR3 DNA follows: TGTGCCAGCAGAATACAGGGGGCCGTAGGCTACACCTTC. The chain carries TRBV12-3 or TRBV12-4 and TRBJ1-2; 9 positions match TRBD1. The CDR3 covers 13 residues. V was pared by 6 bases and J by 8 bases, with 7 bases of the junction left unmatched.

V gene TRBV20-1 combines with J gene TRBJ1-3; D unresolved. CDR1 is DFQATT and CDR2 is SNEGSKA in the germline V gene (reference sequence). The germline V and J ends were trimmed by 3 bases and 0 bases, with 6 bases remaining between them. This CDR3 is built from 13 residues. CDR3 bases: TGCAGTGCTAGTGGAGTCTCTGGAAACACCATATATTTT. Translated: CSASGVSGNTIYF.

V and J are TRBV7-2 and TRBJ1-1, with D unresolved. Germline V gene sequence: CDR1 SGHTA, CDR2 FQGNSA. The CDR3 is made up of 12 amino acids. V lost 2 bases and J 11 bases, leaving 12 bases between the germline ends. The DNA of the CDR3 is TGTGCCAGCAGCTTAAAACCCAGCGAGGCTTTCTTT. Amino acids: CASSLKPSEAFF.

V gene TRBV18 combines with J gene TRBJ1-6, with D unresolved. The CDR3 consists of 15 residues. The ends were cut back, 4 bases at V and 7 bases at J, with 14 bases in the middle. Germline CDR1 is KGHSH and CDR2 is LQKENI. This CDR3 is CASSHPSDGNSPLHF. The CDR3 DNA is TGTGCCAGCTCACATCCTTCGGACGGGAATTCACCCCTCCACTTT.

This clone was observed a handful of times. The CDR3 is CASRVVGQGPTGELFF. The CDR3 DNA is TGTGCCAGCAGAGTCGTCGGACAGGGCCCGACCGGGGAGCTGTTTTTT. The chain couples TRBV11-2 to TRBJ2-2; 8 positions match TRBD1. Looked up from germline, CDR1 is SGHAT and CDR2 is FQNNGV. The CDR3 totals 16 residues. Trimming took 6 bases from V and 5 from J; bases not matched to a gene: 11. The complete variable domain, with remaining parts taken from reference TRBV11-2 and TRBJ2-2, reads EAGVAQSPRYKIIEKRQSVAFWCNPISGHATLYWYQQILGQGPKLLIQFQNNGVVDDSQLPKDRFSAERLKGVDSTLKIQPAKLEDSAVYLCASRVVGQGPTGELFFGEGSRLTVL.

This sequence joins TRBV6-5 and TRBJ2-3; tentatively, D is TRBD1 or TRBD2 (5 bases each). Germline V CDR1 and CDR2: MNHEY, SVGAGI. CDR3 length equals 13 residues. The V and J ends lost 6 bases and 3 bases respectively, with 10 bases between them. The CDR3 DNA sequence: TGTGCCAGCAGGAGGGGAAAGACAGATACGCAGTATTTT. Protein: CASRRGKTDTQYF.

The chain employs TRBV19 and TRBJ2-3, with no clear D. V gave up 5 bases and J gave up 1 base, with 10 bases separating them. The CDR3 spans 14 residues. Germline values: CDR1 LNHDA, CDR2 SQIVND (reference sequence). CDR3 nucleotide sequence: TGTGCCAGTAGTTTACAGCCCGGCACAGATACGCAGTATTTT. It specifies CASSLQPGTDTQYF. The whole variable domain, filled in from reference TRBV19 and TRBJ2-3, reads DGGITQSPKYLFRKEGQNVTLSCEQNLNHDAMYWYRQDPGQGLRLIYYSQIVNDFQKGDIAEGYSVSREKKESFPLTVTSAQKNPTAFYLCASSLQPGTDTQYFGPGTRLTVL.

This sequence joins TRBV19 and TRBJ2-3, with 13 bases aligning to TRBD2. V shed 5 bases and J 7 bases; nucleotides not matched to a gene: 6. CDR1 is LNHDA, CDR2 SQIVND, per germline (reference sequence). This CDR3 is built from 15 residues. The CDR3 DNA reads as TGTGCCAGTAGTCGACCGGGACTAGCGGGATATACGCAGTATTTT. Its translation is CASSRPGLAGYTQYF.

The V call is TRBV7-9, the J call TRBJ1-3; D unresolved. The germline CDR1 and CDR2 sequences are SEHNR and FQNEAQ (reference sequence). Trimming left V 6 bases short and J 4 bases short, with 13 bases between. This CDR3 spans 14 amino acids. The CDR3 is CASRRRSEGNTIYF. As DNA, the CDR3 is TGTGCCAGCAGAAGGAGATCGGAAGGAAACACCATATATTTT. Together with reference TRBV7-9 and TRBJ1-3, the CDR3 gives the full variable domain: DTGVSQNPRHKITKRGQNVTFRCDPISEHNRLYWYRQTLGQGPEFLTYFQNEAQLEKSRLLSDRFSAERPKGSFSTLEIQRTEQGDSAMYLCASRRRSEGNTIYFGEGSWLTVV.

The rearrangement joins TRBV18 to TRBJ2-1; D possibly matches TRBD1 or TRBD2 (6 bases each). V was trimmed by 1 base and J by 1 base, leaving 14 bases between them. CDR3 size: 17 residues. Germline values: CDR1 KGHSH, CDR2 LQKENI. CDR3 sequence reads: CASSPHSGGRSYNEQFF. CDR3 sequence (DNA): TGTGCCAGCTCACCACATTCCGGGGGCCGTTCCTACAATGAGCAGTTCTTC.

The chain joins TRBV6-1 to TRBJ2-1; 10 positions agree with TRBD2. CDR3 length equals 19 residues. With 1 base clipped from V and 0 bases from J, the junction kept 9 bases outside the gene matches. Germline loops: CDR1 MNHNS, CDR2 SASEGT. CDR3 region: CASSEGRLAGASSYNEQFF. The CDR3 region has the DNA TGTGCCAGCAGTGAAGGACGGCTAGCGGGGGCAAGCTCCTACAATGAGCAGTTCTTC.

The gene calls are TRBV28 and TRBJ1-2; TRBD1 agrees at 9 bases. V trimming: 4 bases; J trimming: 4 bases; junction bases outside the gene matches: 13. Germline CDR1 and CDR2: MDHEN and SYDVKM. This CDR3 comprises 17 residues. The CDR3 bases are TGTGCCAGCAGTTCCTCCTACAGGGGGCTTCAGGGCTATGGCTACACCTTC. Translation gives CASSSSYRGLQGYGYTF.

V is TRBV3-1 (or the pseudogene TRBV3-2) and J is TRBJ1-5; D may be TRBD1 (5 bases). Deletions cut 0 bases from V and 6 bases from J, with 12 bases between. Looked up from germline, CDR1 is LGHDT and CDR2 is YNNKEL (reference sequence). The CDR3 loop spans 15 amino acids. The CDR3 region has the DNA TGTGCCAGCAGCCAAGACAGGGCGGCGGGTCAGCCCCAGCATTTT. It codes for CASSQDRAAGQPQHF.

The V gene is TRBV7-3, the J gene TRBJ1-1; a possible D gene is TRBD1 (6 bases). Germline CDR1 is SGHTA and CDR2 is FQGTGA. V was cut by 5 bases and J by 3 bases, with 10 bases left in between. CDR3 length: 13 amino acids. CDR3 sequence reads: CASSNRDDTEAFF. The DNA of the CDR3 is TGTGCCAGCAGCAACAGGGACGACACTGAAGCTTTCTTT.

The chain uses TRBV19 and TRBJ1-4, with D hard to call. V dropped 4 bases and J dropped 6 bases, with 15 bases sitting between them. CDR3 size: 15 residues. CDR1 and CDR2 from the germline V gene are LNHDA and SQIVND (reference sequence). The CDR3 nucleotides read TGTGCCAGTAGTAGAAACACCATGGACGATGAAAAACTGTTTTTT. Its translation: CASSRNTMDDEKLFF.

The J gene is TRBJ1-6, the V gene TRBV6-5; TRBD1 agrees at 9 bases. V gave up 6 bases and J gave up 7 bases; unmatched junction bases: 7. The CDR3 loop spans 15 amino acids. The germline V gene encodes CDR1 MNHEY and CDR2 SVGAGI. In DNA form, the CDR3 reads TGTGCCAGCAGAGCGGGACAGGGACAGAATTCACCCCTCCACTTT. Residues: CASRAGQGQNSPLHF.

V usage is TRBV3-1 (or the pseudogene TRBV3-2) and J usage is TRBJ2-3, with D unresolved. Between the trimmed V and J ends, which lost 1 base and 0 bases, there was a span of 14 bases. Germline V lookup: CDR1 LGHDT, CDR2 YNNKEL (reference sequence). CDR3 size: 17 residues. The CDR3 loop is CASSQVIRVLSTDTQYF. The CDR3 DNA is TGTGCCAGCAGCCAAGTTATCCGGGTGCTCAGCACAGATACGCAGTATTTT.

V gene TRBV19 combines with J gene TRBJ1-6; tentative D call: TRBD1 (6 bases). The CDR3 runs to 14 residues. Deletions cut 0 bases from V and 7 bases from J, with 7 bases between. Germline loops: CDR1 LNHDA, CDR2 SQIVND (reference sequence). The chain's CDR3 is CASSIEGGNSPLHF. The CDR3 DNA follows: TGTGCCAGTAGTATAGAGGGGGGCAATTCACCCCTCCACTTT.